A selection of T cell receptor beta chains follows, all from one sample in a study of OX40 agonist ivuxolimab in advanced cancers. TCRdb's table, derived via immunoSEQ multiplex PCR, lists solely in-frame clones and lacks some. The data contain about 65,000 clones, over 85% of them singletons. Sequenced here: CD4+ or CD8+ T cells sorted from blood, sampled in a trial of the OX40 agonist ivuxolimab. Receptors originate from an adult with an advanced solid tumor such as melanoma, head and neck, liver or kidney cancer. CDR3s include the opening cysteine and the closing phenylalanine or tryptophan. Each record gives: V gene, clone size, D gene, J gene, CDR3 protein, CDR3 DNA. The D gene is left open where the match is weak. Expanded clones are given a class, and other clones once, few, many or no size at all.

>TRBV12-5|NA|TRBD1|TRBJ2-7
CASGLVRTGTYEQYF
TGTGCTAGTGGTTTGGTCAGGACAGGGACTTACGAGCAGTACTTC
>TRBV15|NA|NA|TRBJ1-4
CATSRDVRGEKLFF
TGTGCCACCAGCAGAGATGTCAGGGGTGAAAAACTGTTTTTT
>TRBV5-1|NA|NA|TRBJ2-3
CASSLGTRPFTDTQYF
TGCGCCAGCAGCTTAGGGACGCGGCCTTTCACAGATACGCAGTATTTT
>TRBV15|once|TRBD1|TRBJ2-7
CATSRDPGGQGYEQYF
TGTGCCACCAGCAGAGATCCGGGGGGACAGGGCTACGAGCAGTACTTC
>TRBV2|NA|TRBD1|TRBJ2-5
CASSGTRGMAETQYF
TGTGCCAGCAGCGGAACCAGGGGGATGGCGGAGACCCAGTACTTC
>TRBV5-4|NA|TRBD1|TRBJ1-2
CASSPRGQGRYGYTF
TGTGCCAGCAGCCCCCGGGGACAGGGACGGTATGGCTACACCTTC
>TRBV6-5|NA|NA|TRBJ1-1
CASSYSIGLNTEAFF
TGTGCCAGCAGTTACTCGATAGGATTGAACACTGAAGCTTTCTTT
>TRBV4-1|NA|TRBD2|TRBJ2-3
CASSPPAGTSGGPSTDTQYF
TGCGCCAGCAGCCCTCCGGCCGGGACTAGCGGGGGGCCAAGCACAGATACGCAGTATTTT
>TRBV6-6|NA|NA|TRBJ1-2
CASSYDVGLSGYTF
TGTGCCAGCAGTTACGACGTAGGGCTTTCGGGCTACACCTTC
>TRBV5-4|NA|NA|TRBJ2-6
CASSLLSGSGAGANVLTF
TGTGCCAGCAGCTTATTGTCGGGCTCGGGAGCTGGGGCCAACGTCCTGACTTTC
>TRBV10-3|once|NA|TRBJ2-3
CAIEGDGDTDTQYF
TGTGCCATCGAAGGGGATGGAGACACAGATACGCAGTATTTT
>TRBV5-1|NA|NA|TRBJ1-1
CASSLGGWSTEAFF
TGCGCCAGCAGCCTAGGTGGGTGGAGCACTGAAGCTTTCTTT
>TRBV4-2|NA|NA|TRBJ1-2
CASSQDRPGGTNYGYTF
TGTGCCAGCAGCCAAGACCGACCCGGGGGGACTAACTATGGCTACACCTTC
>TRBV6-1|NA|TRBD1|TRBJ1-2
CASSEPGQGSRGYTF
TGTGCCAGCAGCGAACCGGGACAGGGGTCCCGGGGCTACACCTTC
>TRBV11-2|NA|NA|TRBJ2-7
CASSWGGRYEQYF
TGTGCCAGCAGCTGGGGGGGGCGCTACGAGCAGTACTTC
>TRBV11-2|NA|NA|TRBJ1-3
CASSLTLSGNTIYF
TGTGCCAGCAGCTTAACTCTCTCCGGAAACACCATATATTTT
>TRBV29-1|NA|TRBD1|TRBJ2-3
CSSTRQGLDTQYF
TGCAGCTCAACCAGACAGGGTTTAGATACGCAGTATTTT
>TRBV6-5|NA|NA|TRBJ1-5
CASSYALSRQPQHF
TGTGCCAGCAGTTACGCTTTGTCGAGACAGCCCCAGCATTTT
>TRBV5-4|NA|NA|TRBJ2-3
CASSPGGDTQYF
TGTGCCAGCAGCCCTGGGGGGGATACGCAGTATTTT
>TRBV2|NA|NA|TRBJ2-5
CASSGSTAPQETQYF
TGTGCCAGCAGTGGGTCGACAGCTCCTCAAGAGACCCAGTACTTC
>TRBV16|NA|NA|TRBJ2-2
CASSPTAVGTGELFF
TGTGCCAGCAGCCCCACGGCTGTTGGTACCGGGGAGCTGTTTTTT
>TRBV5-4|NA|NA|TRBJ2-5
CASSLRGGVQSATQYF
TGTGCCAGCAGCTTGCGGGGCGGAGTCCAAAGCGCGACCCAGTACTTC
>TRBV7-2|few|NA|TRBJ2-7
CASSLPADSWSSYEQYF
TGTGCCAGCAGCTTACCAGCCGACTCCTGGAGCTCCTACGAGCAGTACTTC
>TRBV2|NA|TRBD1|TRBJ1-1
CASSEYRQGASLNTEAFF
TGTGCCAGCAGTGAATACCGACAGGGGGCGTCATTGAACACTGAAGCTTTCTTT
>TRBV7-9|NA|TRBD1|TRBJ2-5
CASSSGTGVVRTQYF
TGTGCCAGCAGTTCCGGGACAGGGGTCGTTCGGACCCAGTACTTC
>TRBV2|NA|NA|TRBJ2-3
CASRARDQGTDTQYF
TGTGCCAGCAGGGCCCGGGACCAGGGGACAGATACGCAGTATTTT
>TRBV2|NA|NA|TRBJ1-1
CASSDDRIEAFF
TGTGCCAGCAGTGACGACAGAATTGAAGCTTTCTTT
>TRBV15|NA|NA|TRBJ2-2
CATSRGPATGELFF
TGTGCCACCAGCAGGGGTCCCGCCACCGGGGAGCTGTTTTTT
>TRBV2|NA|NA|TRBJ2-3
CASSQTTYTDTQYF
TGTGCCAGCAGCCAGACCACGTACACAGATACGCAGTATTTT
>TRBV7-2|NA|NA|TRBJ2-3
CASSLRGVGADTQYF
TGTGCCAGCAGCTTACGCGGTGTCGGGGCCGATACGCAGTATTTT
>TRBV29-1|NA|NA|TRBJ2-1
CSVGHPYNEQFF
TGCAGCGTGGGACATCCCTACAATGAGCAGTTCTTC
>TRBV5-1|NA|TRBD2|TRBJ2-7
CASSFERGYEQYF
TGCGCCAGCAGCTTCGAGCGGGGCTACGAGCAGTACTTC
>TRBV5-1|NA|NA|TRBJ2-7
CASSLFPEAYEQYF
TGCGCCAGCAGCTTGTTCCCGGAGGCCTACGAGCAGTACTTC
>TRBV6-5|NA|NA|TRBJ2-5
CASSPRGEGEETQYF
TGTGCCAGCAGCCCCAGGGGGGAAGGGGAAGAGACCCAGTACTTC
>TRBV7-2|NA|NA|TRBJ1-2
CASSAAGANYGYTF
TGTGCCAGCAGCGCCGCTGGAGCGAACTATGGCTACACCTTC
>TRBV6-6|NA|NA|TRBJ1-2
CASSGRPNYGYTF
TGTGCCAGCAGTGGCAGGCCTAACTATGGCTACACCTTC
>TRBV6-1|NA|NA|TRBJ2-5
CASNMGVGETQYF
TGTGCCAGCAACATGGGGGTCGGGGAGACCCAGTACTTC
>TRBV19|NA|NA|TRBJ2-6
CASSISLRSGHFSGANVLTF
TGTGCCAGTAGTATCTCCCTCCGGTCGGGACACTTTTCTGGGGCCAACGTCCTGACTTTC
>TRBV19|once|TRBD1|TRBJ1-1
CASSIVGTANTEAFF
TGTGCCAGTAGTATAGTAGGGACAGCAAACACTGAAGCTTTCTTT
>TRBV10-3|once|TRBD1|TRBJ1-1
CAISEAQGPGDTEAFF
TGTGCCATCAGTGAGGCACAGGGGCCAGGGGACACTGAAGCTTTCTTT
>TRBV5-5|NA|NA|TRBJ2-2
CASSERPGLNTGELFF
TGTGCCAGTTCGGAGCGACCGGGCCTCAACACCGGGGAGCTGTTTTTT
>TRBV5-1|NA|NA|TRBJ1-3
CASSLGSGNTIYF
TGCGCCAGCAGCTTGGGATCAGGAAACACCATATATTTT
>TRBV30|once|NA|TRBJ2-7
CAWSLQVTYEQYF
TGTGCCTGGAGCTTACAGGTTACCTACGAGCAGTACTTC
>TRBV5-4|NA|TRBD2|TRBJ2-1
CASSLVRGGGYNEQFF
TGTGCCAGCAGCTTGGTTCGGGGCGGGGGTTACAATGAGCAGTTCTTC
>TRBV7-8|NA|NA|TRBJ2-1
CASSLAGLVRDNEQFF
TGTGCCAGCAGCTTGGCGGGCCTGGTACGGGACAATGAGCAGTTCTTC
>TRBV2|NA|TRBD1|TRBJ2-7
CASSVDRGGDEQYF
TGTGCCAGCAGTGTAGACAGGGGTGGCGACGAGCAGTACTTC
>TRBV27|NA|TRBD2|TRBJ2-7
CVSGAGASYEQYF
TGCGTTAGCGGGGCAGGGGCATCCTACGAGCAGTACTTC